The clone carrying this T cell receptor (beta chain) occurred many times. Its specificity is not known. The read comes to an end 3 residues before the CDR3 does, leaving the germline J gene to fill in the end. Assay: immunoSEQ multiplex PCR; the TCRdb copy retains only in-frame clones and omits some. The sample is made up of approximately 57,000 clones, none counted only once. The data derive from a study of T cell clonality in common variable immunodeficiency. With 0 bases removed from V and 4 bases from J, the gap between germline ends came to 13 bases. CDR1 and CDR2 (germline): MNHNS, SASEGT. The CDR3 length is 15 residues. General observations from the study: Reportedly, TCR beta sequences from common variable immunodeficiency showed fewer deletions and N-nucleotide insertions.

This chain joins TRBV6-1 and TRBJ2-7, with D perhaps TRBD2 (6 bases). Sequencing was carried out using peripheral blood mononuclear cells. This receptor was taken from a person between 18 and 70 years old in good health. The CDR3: CASSEASGTQYEQYF. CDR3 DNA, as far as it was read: TGTGCCAGCAGTGAAGCTTCGGGGACTCAATACGAG.